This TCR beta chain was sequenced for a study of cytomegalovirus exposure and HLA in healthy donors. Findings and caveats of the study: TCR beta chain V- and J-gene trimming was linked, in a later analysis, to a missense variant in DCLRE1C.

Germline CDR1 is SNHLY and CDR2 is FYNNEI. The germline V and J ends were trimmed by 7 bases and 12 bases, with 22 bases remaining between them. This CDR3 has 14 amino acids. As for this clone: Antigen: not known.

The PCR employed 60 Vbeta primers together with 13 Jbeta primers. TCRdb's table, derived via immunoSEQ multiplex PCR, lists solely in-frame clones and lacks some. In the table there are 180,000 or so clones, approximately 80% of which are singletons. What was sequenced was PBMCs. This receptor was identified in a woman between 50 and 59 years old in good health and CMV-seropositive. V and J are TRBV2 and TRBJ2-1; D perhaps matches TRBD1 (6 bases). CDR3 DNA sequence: TGTGCCAGCACCGAAGGGAATACAGGGTTTGTGCAGTTCTTC. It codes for CASTEGNTGFVQFF. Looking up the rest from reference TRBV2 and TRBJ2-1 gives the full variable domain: EPEVTQTPSHQVTQMGQEVILRCVPISNHLYFYWYRQILGQKVEFLVSFYNNEISEKSEIFDDQFSVERPDGSNFTLKIRSTKLEDSAMYFCASTEGNTGFVQFFGPGTRLTVL.